This T cell receptor beta chain was observed in a study of shared clonotypes between healthy human individuals. Trimming took 5 bases from V and 1 from J, leaving 6 bases between them. Germline loops: CDR1 MNHEY, CDR2 SVGAGI. CDR3 length equals 13 residues. The protocol was immunoSEQ multiplex PCR, while the TCRdb copy is restricted to in-frame clones and leaves out a portion. The table shows 1.4 million to 1.5 million clones, with roughly 96% occurring only once. The sequenced material came from naive CD4+ T cells sorted from blood. The subset was: CD45RA+ positively selected. This TCR derives from a man aged 25 to 40 in good health. This chain connects TRBV6-5 to TRBJ2-1; D not certain. CDR3 in DNA: TGTGCCAGCAGTCGGAGATCCTACAATGAGCAGTTCTTC. This gives the protein CASSRRSYNEQFF.